These 32 T cell receptor beta chains came from one sample sequenced in a study of CD8 T cells in Susac syndrome. The authors reverse transcribed about 0.45 to 1 ug RNA with random hexamers. TCRdb ran MiXCR on the immunoSEQ multiplex PCR reads and lists one entry per CDR3 protein. The sample records a few hundred thousand distinct CDR3 sequences, over 75% being singletons. The sample comprised CD8+ T cells from PBMCs. The receptors stem from a human donor with multiple sclerosis.

The genes are TRBV10-2 and TRBJ2-1, with D perhaps TRBD2 (6 bases). The germline V gene has CDR1 WSHSY and CDR2 SAAADI. This CDR3 contains 15 residues. Trimming pared 3 bases from V and 4 bases from J, leaving 13 bases between. The CDR3 bases are TGCGCCAGCAGTGAAGGAGCTAGCGCTTACAATGAGCAGTTCTTC. This codes for CASSEGASAYNEQFF.

This clonotype was observed a single time. The chain couples TRBV29-1 to TRBJ2-2; unclear D gene. From germline, CDR1 is SQVTM and CDR2 ANQGSEA. The CDR3 extends over 12 amino acids. The germline V and J ends were trimmed by 4 bases and 2 bases, with 5 bases remaining between them. CDR3 nucleotides: TGCAGCGTTGCCACTAACACCGGGGAGCTGTTTTTT. Translating gives CSVATNTGELFF.

The CDR3 DNA is TGTGCCAGCAGTTTAAATGGCCCTAGCACAGATACGCAGTATTTT. Its translation is CASSLNGPSTDTQYF. J is TRBJ2-3 and V is TRBV27; D is unresolved. The V end was cut by 2 bases, the J end by 0 bases, with 9 bases between. The CDR3 is 15 residues long. Germline CDR1 is MNHEY and CDR2 is SMNVEV (reference sequence).

The V and J genes are TRBV3-1 and TRBJ1-2, with 7 positions matching TRBD1. This CDR3 comprises 16 residues. Germline V gives CDR1 LGHDT, CDR2 YNNKEL (reference sequence). V shed 2 bases and J 2 bases; nucleotides not matched to a gene: 8. The CDR3, as DNA: TGTGCCAGCAGCCAAACCCGGGACAGATCAAACTATGGCTACACCTTC. Translated, it gives CASSQTRDRSNYGYTF.

This rearrangement joins TRBV12-3 or TRBV12-4 to TRBJ2-1; 8 bases fit TRBD2. The CDR3 length is 14 residues. V lost 5 bases to trimming and J lost 6 bases; unmatched junction nucleotides: 6. Here the CDR3 DNA reads TGTGCCAGCAGTAATCCGGGACTAGGCAATGAGCAGTTCTTC. It translates to CASSNPGLGNEQFF.

V usage is TRBV7-2 and J usage is TRBJ2-7, with TRBD2 matching over 10 bases. The J segment lost 5 bases and the V segment lost 5 bases, leaving 9 bases of the junction unmatched. The CDR3 sequence is 15 residues long. CDR1 SGHTA and CDR2 FQGNSA come from the germline V gene. As DNA, the CDR3 is TGTGCCAGCAGCCTCACTAGCGGGGTTACCGACGAGCAGTACTTC. Translated, it gives CASSLTSGVTDEQYF.

The CDR3 DNA sequence: TGTGCCAGCAGCTCGAGGACAGGGGAGGCCTCTGGAAACACCATATATTTT. Translated, it gives CASSSRTGEASGNTIYF. The rearrangement links TRBV27 to TRBJ1-3, with 9 bases matching TRBD1. This CDR3 region has 17 residues. Germline values: CDR1 MNHEY, CDR2 SMNVEV (reference sequence). Trimming took 6 bases from V and 0 from J; bases not matched to a gene: 9.

The V and J genes are TRBV7-3 and TRBJ2-3, with D perhaps being TRBD1 or TRBD2 (5 bases each). The CDR3 length is 15 residues. The V and J ends lost 2 bases and 2 bases respectively, with 11 bases between them. Per the germline V gene, CDR1 is SGHTA and CDR2 is FQGTGA. The CDR3 DNA follows: TGTGCCAGCAGCTTAGGGACGGATAACACAGATACGCAGTATTTT. This codes for CASSLGTDNTDTQYF.

The J gene is TRBJ2-7, the V gene TRBV6-2 or TRBV6-3, with 9 positions matching TRBD2. Germline V gene sequence: CDR1 MNHEY, CDR2 SVGEGT. The V segment lost 9 bases and the J segment 2 bases; nucleotides outside the gene matches: 2. CDR3 size: 12 residues. This CDR3 reads CASLAGPYEQYF. CDR3 sequence (DNA): TGTGCCAGTCTAGCGGGGCCCTACGAGCAGTACTTC.

A word on this clonotype: At one of its ends the junction is not consistent with the germline gene, which may arise from a read error. Here the CDR3 DNA reads TGTGCCAGCAGCCAAGTGACAGGGAATGAGCAGTCCTTC. Translating it yields CASSQVTGNEQSF. The chain has TRBV3-1 and TRBJ2-1; the match to TRBD1 covers 7 bases. Germline CDR1 is LGHDT and CDR2 is YNNKEL (reference sequence). The CDR3 is 13 amino acids.

The chain is built from TRBV11-2 and TRBJ2-7; 10 bases agree with TRBD1. This CDR3 comprises 14 residues. CDR1 is SGHAT, CDR2 FQNNGV, per germline. V shed 4 bases and J 7 bases; nucleotides not matched to a gene: 7. Written as DNA, the CDR3 is TGTGCCAGCAGCTCCGGGACAGGGGCAAGGGAGCAGTACTTC. Protein sequence: CASSSGTGAREQYF.

This chain connects TRBV28 to TRBJ2-7; 9 bases align to TRBD1. The V gene's germline CDR1 is MDHEN and CDR2 SYDVKM. The V gene end was trimmed by 4 bases and the J gene end by 3 bases; junction bases not matched to a gene: 22. The CDR3 has 20 residues. CDR3 DNA sequence: TGTGCCAGCAGTTCAAATATAGACCGAACAGGGGGCGCCTTGGACTACGAGCAGTACTTC. Its translation is CASSSNIDRTGGALDYEQYF.

The V gene is TRBV6-1, the J gene TRBJ1-5, with D perhaps TRBD1 (5 bases). Germline CDR1 and CDR2: MNHNS and SASEGT. V dropped 9 bases and J dropped 11 bases, with 20 bases sitting between them. This CDR3 has 13 amino acids. This CDR3 is CASGAGKGWTQHF. Written as DNA, the CDR3 is TGTGCCAGTGGGGCAGGGAAAGGCTGGACCCAGCATTTT.

The chain carries TRBV6-2 or TRBV6-3 and TRBJ2-7, with D maybe TRBD1 (6 bases). The CDR3 sequence is 15 residues long. V lost 0 bases and J lost 3, with 12 bases in between. CDR1 and CDR2 (germline): MNHEY, SVGEGT. This CDR3 reads CASSYSSYRDYEQYF. As DNA, the CDR3 is TGTGCCAGCAGTTACTCATCCTACAGGGACTACGAGCAGTACTTC.

This chain connects TRBV27 to TRBJ2-2; tentative D call: TRBD1 (6 bases). The V gene's germline CDR1 is MNHEY and CDR2 SMNVEV (reference sequence). V was cut by 6 bases and J by 5 bases, with 13 bases left in between. The CDR3 extends over 14 amino acids. CDR3 nucleotides: TGTGCCAGCAGCCTACAGGGATGGACCGGGGAGCTGTTTTTT. As protein: CASSLQGWTGELFF.

V usage is TRBV20-1 and J usage is TRBJ2-1; TRBD2 matches at 10 bases. Per germline, CDR1 DFQATT and CDR2 SNEGSKA (reference sequence). The ends lost 0 bases at V and 5 bases at J; junction bases unmatched: 4. This CDR3 has 15 residues. The CDR3 here is CSARDGTSDNNEQFF. CDR3 DNA: TGCAGTGCTAGAGATGGGACTAGCGACAACAATGAGCAGTTCTTC.

The rearrangement links TRBV12-3 or TRBV12-4 to TRBJ2-7, with 7 positions matching TRBD1. This CDR3 is built from 13 residues. The junction had 3 bases not matched to a gene; V was cut back by 5 bases and J by 2 bases. The CDR3 spells CASSEGAPYEQYF. CDR3 sequence (DNA): TGTGCCAGCAGTGAGGGGGCTCCCTACGAGCAGTACTTC.

This clonotype was found once. The rearrangement links TRBV6-2 or TRBV6-3 to TRBJ1-1; no reliable D call. Trimming took off 6 bases at V and 5 bases at J, with 10 bases between the two ends. The CDR3 is 12 amino acids. Germline CDR1 is MNHEY and CDR2 is SVGEGT. CDR3 sequence: CASRGWGTEAFF. The CDR3 DNA is TGTGCCAGCAGAGGTTGGGGAACTGAAGCTTTCTTT.

This clonotype was counted a single time. V usage is TRBV29-1 and J usage is TRBJ2-1; 7 nucleotides match TRBD2. The germline V gene encodes CDR1 SQVTM and CDR2 ANQGSEA. This CDR3 region has 15 residues. Germline trimming cut 2 bases from V and 1 base from J; bases unmatched to any gene: 5. CDR3 nucleotides: TGCAGCGTTGAAATGGGACTAATGTCCTACAATGAGCAGTTCTTC. Protein: CSVEMGLMSYNEQFF.

The chain has TRBV28 and TRBJ2-7; a weak D match, TRBD1 (5 bases). The CDR3 has 13 residues. V was clipped by 7 bases and J by 5 bases, with 15 bases between them. From germline, CDR1 is MDHEN and CDR2 SYDVKM. The CDR3 spells CASNQQVGHEQYF. The CDR3 DNA is TGTGCCAGCAATCAACAGGTCGGGCACGAGCAGTACTTC.

The chain combines TRBV7-8 with TRBJ2-7; 7 bases fit TRBD1. Germline V lookup: CDR1 SGHVS, CDR2 FQNEAQ. The CDR3 length is 15 residues. The V and J ends lost 5 bases and 5 bases, in that order; junction bases with no gene match: 12. The CDR3 spells CASSAETGTQHEQYF. For the CDR3, the DNA is TGTGCCAGCAGCGCAGAGACAGGGACGCAGCACGAGCAGTACTTC.

The rearrangement links TRBV6-6 to TRBJ2-1; 12 bases map to TRBD2. Germline trimming cut 5 bases from V and 8 bases from J; bases unmatched to any gene: 7. The length of the CDR3 is 15 residues. Germline V gives CDR1 MNHNY, CDR2 SVGAGI (reference sequence). The CDR3 protein is CASSPTSGSVYEQFF. The CDR3 region has the DNA TGTGCCAGCAGTCCGACTAGCGGGAGTGTCTATGAGCAGTTCTTC.

V is TRBV14 and J is TRBJ2-7; D ambiguous. The CDR3 contains 14 residues. V lost 4 bases and J 4 bases, leaving 14 bases between the germline ends. Germline CDR1 and CDR2: SGHDN and FVKESK. The CDR3 DNA follows: TGTGCCAGCAGCCCTCGGACCGGCAGGTACGAGCAGTACTTC. This encodes CASSPRTGRYEQYF.

This chain uses TRBV6-2 or TRBV6-3 with TRBJ1-2; 11 nucleotides match TRBD1. The CDR3 runs 14 residues. The V and J ends lost 6 bases and 6 bases, in that order; junction bases with no gene match: 6. Germline V CDR1 and CDR2: MNHEY, SVGEGT. CDR3 coding DNA: TGTGCCAGCAGCTGGACAGGGGGCTTCGATGGCTACACCTTC. Its translation: CASSWTGGFDGYTF.

This clonotype was seen once. This CDR3 is CASSIQGQSNQPQHF. CDR3 nucleotides: TGTGCCAGTAGTATCCAGGGTCAGAGCAATCAGCCCCAGCATTTT. The V gene is TRBV19, the J gene TRBJ1-5, with TRBD1 as a possible D gene (5 bases). Trimming pared 3 bases from V and 1 base from J, leaving 10 bases between. The CDR3 runs 15 residues. Germline values: CDR1 LNHDA, CDR2 SQIVND (reference sequence). Variable domain in full (rest from reference TRBV19 and TRBJ1-5): DGGITQSPKYLFRKEGQNVTLSCEQNLNHDAMYWYRQDPGQGLRLIYYSQIVNDFQKGDIAEGYSVSREKKESFPLTVTSAQKNPTAFYLCASSIQGQSNQPQHFGDGTRLSIL.

V usage is TRBV4-3 and J usage is TRBJ2-5, with TRBD1 identical over 7 bases. Trimming cost V 6 bases and J 1 base; bases outside gene matches: 11. Germline V lookup: CDR1 LGHNA, CDR2 YSLEER. This CDR3 spans 16 amino acids. CDR3 sequence: CASSPRTGPLQETQYF. CDR3 bases: TGCGCCAGCAGTCCTCGGACAGGACCCCTCCAAGAGACCCAGTACTTC.

This clonotype is a singleton in its sample. The V call is TRBV5-1, the J call TRBJ1-5; D is undetermined. This CDR3 is built from 13 residues. Trimming removed 4 bases from V and 4 bases from J, with 9 bases in between. Germline loops: CDR1 SGHRS, CDR2 YFSETQ. The CDR3 coding sequence is TGCGCCAGCAGCCATTATCCAAATCAGCCCCAGCATTTT. This encodes CASSHYPNQPQHF.

V and J are TRBV20-1 and TRBJ2-5; TRBD1 is a possible D gene (5 bases). The germline V gene has CDR1 DFQATT and CDR2 SNEGSKA (reference sequence). Trimming stripped 5 bases from V and 0 bases from J, with 13 bases between. The CDR3 runs 14 residues. CDR3 bases: TGCAGTGCTCCACAGACAGAGTACCAAGAGACCCAGTACTTC. It is translated as CSAPQTEYQETQYF.

The chain recombines TRBV21-1 with TRBJ1-1; the D call of TRBD1 is as the table states it, not checked on the DNA. TRBV21-1 is given as a pseudogene. The CDR3 covers 13 residues. The CDR3 spells CASSKGQNTEAFF. The CDR3 bases are TGTGCCAGCAGCAAGGGACAGAACACTGAAGCTTTCTTT.

CDR3 nucleotides: TGTGCCAGCAGCCAAGATGAGGAGGATACGCAGTATTTT. It translates to CASSQDEEDTQYF. The chain uses TRBV4-2 and TRBJ2-3; D gene ambiguous. This CDR3 contains 13 residues. Trimming left V 0 bases short and J 6 bases short, with 7 bases between. The V gene's germline CDR1 is LGHNA and CDR2 YNFKEQ.

The V gene is TRBV2, the J gene TRBJ2-7, with D tentatively TRBD1 (6 bases). This CDR3 is built from 15 residues. V lost 3 bases, J lost 3 bases, and 15 bases lay in between. CDR1 is SNHLY, CDR2 FYNNEI, per germline. This chain's CDR3 is CASSDLDSSYYEQYF. The CDR3 DNA is TGTGCCAGCAGTGACTTGGACAGTTCGTACTACGAGCAGTACTTC.

V and J are TRBV2 and TRBJ2-3; D remains unclear. V lost 8 bases, J lost 2 bases, and 8 bases lay in between. The CDR3 contains 12 residues. Germline V gene sequence: CDR1 SNHLY, CDR2 FYNNEI. CDR3 residues: CASPRVTDTQYF. CDR3 sequence (DNA): TGTGCCAGCCCCCGGGTCACAGATACGCAGTATTTT.